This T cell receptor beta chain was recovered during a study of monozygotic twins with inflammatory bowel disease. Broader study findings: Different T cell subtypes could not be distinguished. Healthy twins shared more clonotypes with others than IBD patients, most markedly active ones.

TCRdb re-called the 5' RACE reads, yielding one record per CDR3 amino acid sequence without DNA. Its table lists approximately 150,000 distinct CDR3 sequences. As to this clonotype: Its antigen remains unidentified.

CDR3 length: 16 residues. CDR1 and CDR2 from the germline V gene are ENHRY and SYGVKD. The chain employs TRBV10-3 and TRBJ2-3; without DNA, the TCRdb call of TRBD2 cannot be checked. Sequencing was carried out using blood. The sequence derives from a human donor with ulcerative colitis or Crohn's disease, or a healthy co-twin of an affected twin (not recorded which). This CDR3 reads CAISETLATSTDTQYF.